This T cell receptor (beta chain) is from a study of blood T cell repertoires in COVID-19. The CDR3 is made up of 15 amino acids. V gave up 4 bases and J gave up 1 base; unmatched junction bases: 4. The V gene's germline CDR1 is MDHEN and CDR2 SYDVKM. Profiling relied on immunoSEQ multiplex PCR, and the TCRdb table lists in-frame clones only, not all of them. The sample holds 150,000 to 180,000 clones; around 84% are singletons and the top ten take 8% to 9%. Sequencing input: peripheral blood. The receptor comes from a woman aged 60-75 years with COVID-19, enrolled during active disease. The chain combines TRBV28 with TRBJ2-1; 7 bases map to TRBD1. The chain's CDR3 is CASSSQGESYNEQFF. In nucleotides, the CDR3 is TGTGCCAGCAGTTCGCAGGGGGAGTCCTACAATGAGCAGTTCTTC.